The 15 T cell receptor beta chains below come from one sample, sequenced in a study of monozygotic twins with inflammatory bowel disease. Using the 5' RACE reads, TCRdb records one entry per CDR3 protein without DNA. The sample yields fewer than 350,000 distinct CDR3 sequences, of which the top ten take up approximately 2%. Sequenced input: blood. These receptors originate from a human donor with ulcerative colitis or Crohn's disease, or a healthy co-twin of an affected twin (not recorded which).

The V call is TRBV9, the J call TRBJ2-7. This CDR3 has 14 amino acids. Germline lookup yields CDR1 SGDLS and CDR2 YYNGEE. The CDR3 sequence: CASSPSDGSYEQYF.

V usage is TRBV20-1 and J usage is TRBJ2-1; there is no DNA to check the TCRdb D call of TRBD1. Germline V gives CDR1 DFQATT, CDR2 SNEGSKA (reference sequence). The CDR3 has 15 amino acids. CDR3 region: CSARDAGARINEQFF.

The CDR3 is CASSLGGLDYEQYF. This chain links TRBV11-2 with TRBJ2-7; with no DNA, the TCRdb D assignment of TRBD2 cannot be verified. The CDR3 totals 14 residues. The V gene's germline CDR1 is SGHAT and CDR2 FQNNGV. Full variable domain (rest looked up from reference TRBV11-2 and TRBJ2-7): EAGVAQSPRYKIIEKRQSVAFWCNPISGHATLYWYQQILGQGPKLLIQFQNNGVVDDSQLPKDRFSAERLKGVDSTLKIQPAKLEDSAVYLCASSLGGLDYEQYFGPGTRLTVT.

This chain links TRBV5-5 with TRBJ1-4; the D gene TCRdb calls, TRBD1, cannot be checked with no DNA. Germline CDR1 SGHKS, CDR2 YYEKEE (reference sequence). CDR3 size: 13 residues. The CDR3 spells CASNLRDGEKLFF.

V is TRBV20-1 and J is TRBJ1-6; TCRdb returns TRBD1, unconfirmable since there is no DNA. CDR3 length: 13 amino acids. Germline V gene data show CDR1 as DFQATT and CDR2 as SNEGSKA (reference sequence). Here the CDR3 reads CSAIAGQGSPLHF.

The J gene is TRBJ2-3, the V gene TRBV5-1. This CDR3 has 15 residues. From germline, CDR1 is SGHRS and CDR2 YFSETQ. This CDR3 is CASSLYGDLPDTQYF.

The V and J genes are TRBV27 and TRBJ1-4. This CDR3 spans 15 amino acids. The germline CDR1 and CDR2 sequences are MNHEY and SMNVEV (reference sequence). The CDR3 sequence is CASSLFGTTNEKLFF.

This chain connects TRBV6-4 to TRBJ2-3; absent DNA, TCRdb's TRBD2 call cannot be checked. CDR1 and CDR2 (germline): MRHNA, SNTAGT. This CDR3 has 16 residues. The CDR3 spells CASSDSRRGATDTQYF.

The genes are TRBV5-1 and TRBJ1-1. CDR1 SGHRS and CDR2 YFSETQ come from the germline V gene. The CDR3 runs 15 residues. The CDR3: CASSLYYDSNTEAFF.

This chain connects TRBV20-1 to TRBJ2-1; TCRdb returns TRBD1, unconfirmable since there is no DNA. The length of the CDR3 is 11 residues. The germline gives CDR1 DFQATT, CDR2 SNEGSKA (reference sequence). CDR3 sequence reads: CSASVREEQFF.

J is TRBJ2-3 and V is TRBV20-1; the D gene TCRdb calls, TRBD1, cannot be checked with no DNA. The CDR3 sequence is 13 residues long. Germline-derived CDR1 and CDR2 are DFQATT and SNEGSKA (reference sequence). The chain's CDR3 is CSASPPGAALVVF.

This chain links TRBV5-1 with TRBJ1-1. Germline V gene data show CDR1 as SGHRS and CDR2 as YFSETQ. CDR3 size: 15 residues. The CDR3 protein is CASSPYNVGDTEAFF.

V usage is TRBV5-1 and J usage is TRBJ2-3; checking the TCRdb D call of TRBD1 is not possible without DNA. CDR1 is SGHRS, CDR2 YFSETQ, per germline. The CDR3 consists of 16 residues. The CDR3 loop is CASSLQGFQVTDTQYF.

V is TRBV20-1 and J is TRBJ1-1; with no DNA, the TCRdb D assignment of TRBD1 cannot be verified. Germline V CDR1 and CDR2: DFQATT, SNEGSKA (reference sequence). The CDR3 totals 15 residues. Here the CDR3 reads CSATELQGADTEAFF.

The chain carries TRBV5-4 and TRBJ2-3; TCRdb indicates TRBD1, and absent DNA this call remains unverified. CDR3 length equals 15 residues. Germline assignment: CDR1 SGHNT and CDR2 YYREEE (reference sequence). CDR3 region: CASSQQGVSTDTQYF.